The 18 T cell receptor beta chains in this list originate from one sample, sequenced in a study of CD8+ T cells in alopecia areata. cDNA serving as the sequencing template came from extracted, reverse transcribed RNA. The table came from immunoSEQ multiplex PCR; TCRdb's copy has only in-frame clones and leaves some out. Here the sample spans 110,000 or so clones, roughly 66% being singletons. The sample comprised CD4+ T cells sorted from blood. These receptors originate from a human donor in good health.

For the CDR3, the DNA is TGCAGCGTTCACAGGGGGCGCTTAATGAACACTGAAGCTTTCTTT. This gives the protein CSVHRGRLMNTEAFF. This chain uses TRBV29-1 with TRBJ1-1; 9 nucleotides match TRBD1. The CDR3 has 15 amino acids. CDR1 and CDR2 (germline): SQVTM, ANQGSEA. The V and J ends lost 5 bases and 0 bases, in that order; junction bases with no gene match: 7. Filled out from reference TRBV29-1 and TRBJ1-1, the complete variable domain reads SAVISQKPSRDICQRGTSLTIQCQVDSQVTMMFWYRQQPGQSLTLIATANQGSEATYESGFVIDKFPISRPNLTFSTLTVSNMSPEDSSIYLCSVHRGRLMNTEAFFGQGTRLTVV.

This clone was picked up a small number of times. The chain recombines TRBV10-3 with TRBJ2-2; D call uncertain. The germline gives CDR1 ENHRY, CDR2 SYGVKD. V was pared by 6 bases and J by 4 bases, with 6 bases between. The CDR3 is made up of 12 amino acids. CDR3 sequence: CAISALTGELFF. CDR3 DNA sequence: TGTGCCATCAGCGCACTCACCGGGGAGCTGTTTTTT.

The rearrangement joins TRBV30 to TRBJ2-3; unclear D gene. The germline V gene encodes CDR1 GTSNPN and CDR2 SVGIG (reference sequence). Trimming pared 3 bases from V and 0 bases from J, leaving 10 bases between. This CDR3 comprises 14 residues. The CDR3 coding sequence is TGTGCCTGGAGGGACCGCCCTAGCACAGATACGCAGTATTTT. Encoded protein: CAWRDRPSTDTQYF. Looking up the rest from reference TRBV30 and TRBJ2-3 gives the full variable domain: SQTIHQWPATLVQPVGSPLSLECTVEGTSNPNLYWYRQAAGRGLQLLFYSVGIGQISSEVPQNLSASRPQDRQFILSSKKLLLSDSGFYLCAWRDRPSTDTQYFGPGTRLTVL.

The genes are TRBV29-1 and TRBJ1-2; possible D gene TRBD1, 6 bases. V lost 6 bases to trimming and J lost 4 bases, with 15 bases between them. Germline V gives CDR1 SQVTM, CDR2 ANQGSEA. The CDR3 runs to 13 residues. CDR3 sequence: CSVLGAGFYGYTF. CDR3 bases: TGCAGCGTCCTGGGGGCAGGATTCTATGGCTACACCTTC.

This clone was recorded a few times. The chain combines TRBV25-1 with TRBJ1-1; 11 bases align to TRBD1. Germline values: CDR1 MGHDK, CDR2 SYGVNS. This CDR3 has 13 amino acids. V gave up 9 bases and J gave up 4 bases; unmatched junction bases: 4. Written as DNA, the CDR3 is TGTGCCAGGACCGGGACAGGGGGCACTGAAGCTTTCTTT. Protein sequence: CARTGTGGTEAFF.

The J gene is TRBJ2-7, the V gene TRBV14; D perhaps matches TRBD1 (5 bases). Germline loops: CDR1 SGHDN, CDR2 FVKESK. The CDR3 runs to 12 residues. V lost 1 base and J lost 7, with 8 bases in between. CDR3 sequence: CASSQVAGEQYF. CDR3 bases: TGTGCCAGCAGCCAAGTTGCAGGGGAGCAGTACTTC.

This chain uses TRBV27 with TRBJ1-2, with 9 bases identical to TRBD1. V lost 5 bases and J lost 4; bases outside the gene matches: 11. The CDR3 spans 16 residues. Germline-derived CDR1 and CDR2 are MNHEY and SMNVEV (reference sequence). The CDR3 sequence: CASSTSGTGTFYGYTF. The CDR3 bases are TGTGCCAGCAGTACCTCCGGGACAGGGACCTTCTATGGCTACACCTTC.

This clone came up once. The rearrangement joins TRBV27 to TRBJ1-6; no clear D. Germline V lookup: CDR1 MNHEY, CDR2 SMNVEV (reference sequence). The V gene lost 4 bases and the J gene lost 4 bases, with 14 bases spanning the gap. This CDR3 is built from 16 residues. The CDR3 DNA sequence: TGTGCCAGCAGTTCCCCCTCCAGGAAATATAATTCACCCCTCCACTTT. This gives the protein CASSSPSRKYNSPLHF.

V usage is TRBV30 and J usage is TRBJ1-4; no clear D. Trimming removed 1 base at V and 4 bases at J, with 16 bases between. CDR3 length equals 16 residues. From germline, CDR1 is GTSNPN and CDR2 SVGIG (reference sequence). The CDR3 loop reads CAWSDGLTQHNEKLFF. CDR3 DNA sequence: TGTGCCTGGAGTGATGGGTTGACTCAACATAATGAAAAACTGTTTTTT.

This clone appeared a single time. The V call is TRBV19, the J call TRBJ2-1; 9 positions match TRBD2. V shed 3 bases, J shed 6 bases, and the junction held 6 bases outside the gene matches. The CDR3 has 15 amino acids. Germline CDR1 LNHDA, CDR2 SQIVND (reference sequence). CDR3 region: CASSMGLALVNEQFF. The CDR3 DNA reads as TGTGCCAGTAGTATGGGACTAGCCTTGGTCAATGAGCAGTTCTTC.

The rearrangement uses TRBV30 and TRBJ1-5; D remains unclear. V shed 1 base and J shed 0 bases, with 19 bases lying between them. CDR1 and CDR2 (germline): GTSNPN, SVGIG (reference sequence). The CDR3 runs to 18 residues. The CDR3 DNA reads TGTGCCTGGAGTGCAACGCCTTCCGGGCCACATAGCAATCAGCCCCAGCATTTT. Translation: CAWSATPSGPHSNQPQHF.

A few counts support this clone. The chain employs TRBV29-1 and TRBJ2-7, with 8 positions matching TRBD1. The CDR3 has 14 residues. Trimming cost V 3 bases and J 4 bases; bases outside gene matches: 8. Per the germline V gene, CDR1 is SQVTM and CDR2 is ANQGSEA. CDR3 nucleotides: TGCAGCGTTGATTCCGACAGGGGTTTGTACGAGCAGTACTTC. Its translation: CSVDSDRGLYEQYF.

The chain combines TRBV19 with TRBJ1-5, with D hard to call. Between the trimmed V and J ends, which lost 2 bases and 7 bases, there was a span of 12 bases. Per the germline V gene, CDR1 is LNHDA and CDR2 is SQIVND (reference sequence). CDR3 length equals 14 residues. The CDR3 DNA sequence: TGTGCCAGTAGTATAATGGGCAGTGGGCAGCCCCAGCATTTT. Its translation: CASSIMGSGQPQHF.

This clone turned up a few times. The rearrangement joins TRBV6-5 to TRBJ2-2; tentatively, D is TRBD2 (6 bases). Germline CDR1 reads MNHEY; CDR2 reads SVGAGI. The V gene lost 6 bases and the J gene lost 4 bases, with 12 bases spanning the gap. The CDR3 runs to 14 residues. CDR3 DNA sequence: TGTGCCAGCAGGACGTCGGGGGTCACCGGGGAGCTGTTTTTT. Its translation is CASRTSGVTGELFF.

This clone came up once. V usage is TRBV5-1 and J usage is TRBJ2-7; TRBD1 matches 11 bases. The CDR3 loop spans 15 amino acids. V was clipped by 4 bases and J by 3 bases; unmatched bases: 6. CDR1 and CDR2 from the germline V gene are SGHRS and YFSETQ. The CDR3 nucleotides read TGCGCCAGCAGCACCGGGACAGGGGGGTTCTACGAGCAGTACTTC. Encoded protein: CASSTGTGGFYEQYF.

The gene calls are TRBV18 and TRBJ1-5; a weak D match, TRBD1 (5 bases). This CDR3 is built from 13 residues. Germline lookup yields CDR1 KGHSH and CDR2 LQKENI. The ends were cut back, 5 bases at V and 12 bases at J, with 17 bases in the middle. Here the CDR3 DNA reads TGTGCCAGCTCATCCTCGGGGCCCGAGAGCCAGCATTTT. It yields the protein CASSSSGPESQHF.

The chain links TRBV5-6 to TRBJ2-3; D perhaps matches TRBD2 (6 bases). V was shortened by 2 bases and J by 6 bases, with 19 bases between the two germline ends. Per the germline V gene, CDR1 is SGHDT and CDR2 is YYEEEE. This CDR3 comprises 16 residues. This CDR3 is CASSFVGRGSADTQYF. The CDR3 nucleotides read TGTGCCAGCAGCTTTGTGGGACGGGGGTCGGCGGATACGCAGTATTTT.

This clone turned up a few times. Other DNA sequences from this sample encode an identical CDR3 as well. This chain joins TRBV29-1 and TRBJ1-1, with D maybe TRBD1 (6 bases). Per germline, CDR1 SQVTM and CDR2 ANQGSEA. The V and J ends lost 7 bases and 0 bases respectively, with 9 bases between them. This CDR3 has 12 amino acids. The CDR3 nucleotides read TGCAGCGCCGGACAGATGAACACTGAAGCTTTCTTT. Its translation: CSAGQMNTEAFF.